A selection of T cell receptor beta chains follows, all from one sample in a study of sequential checkpoint blockade in melanoma. Sequencing used immunoSEQ multiplex PCR; TCRdb keeps in-frame clones, though not all of them. The sample holds approximately 10,000 clones, 77% seen once. The sample consisted of CD8+ T cells sorted from blood (inferred from file names), taken from a patient given nivolumab and ipilimumab in sequence. The receptors come from a human donor with melanoma. Each CDR3 is given with its conserved first and last residue. The D gene is left open where the match is weak. Rows may omit the clone size; those that give it use once, few, many or a size class.

TRBV19	-	TRBJ2-7	-	CASSIGGGTEQYF	TGTGCCAGTAGTATAGGAGGGGGTACCGAGCAGTACTTC
TRBV28	-	TRBJ2-1	TRBD2	CASSHTRLAGEINEQFF	TGTGCCAGCAGCCACACGAGACTAGCGGGAGAGATCAATGAGCAGTTCTTC
TRBV5-4	-	TRBJ1-2	-	CASSLWVSGDYGYTF	TGTGCCAGCAGCTTATGGGTTTCCGGGGACTATGGCTACACCTTC
TRBV6-5	-	TRBJ1-6	TRBD1	CASSSRTGGRSPLHF	TGTGCCAGCAGCTCTAGGACAGGGGGGCGATCACCCCTCCACTTT
TRBV27	-	TRBJ2-1	TRBD1	CASSTTEGAYNEQFF	TGTGCCAGCAGTACAACTGAGGGGGCTTACAATGAGCAGTTCTTC
TRBV5-1	-	TRBJ2-1	TRBD2	CASTQTSGRAHEQFF	TGCGCCAGCACCCAAACTAGCGGGAGGGCCCATGAGCAGTTCTTC
TRBV14	-	TRBJ1-5	-	CASSHTGLGQPQHF	TGTGCCAGCAGCCATACAGGTTTAGGTCAGCCCCAGCATTTT
TRBV7-6	-	TRBJ2-3	TRBD2	CASSPGVAGGPQNTQYF	TGTGCCAGCAGCCCCGGGGTAGCGGGAGGGCCGCAGAATACGCAGTATTTT
TRBV27	-	TRBJ2-1	TRBD2	CASSTSGRSSSYNEQFF	TGTGCCAGCAGTACTAGCGGGAGAAGTAGCTCCTACAATGAGCAGTTCTTC
TRBV29-1	few	TRBJ1-1	-	CSVENREGSEAFF	TGCAGCGTTGAAAACAGGGAAGGGTCTGAAGCTTTCTTT
TRBV6-6	-	TRBJ2-7	-	CASCSRPDSSYEQYF	TGTGCCAGCTGCTCGCGCCCAGACAGTTCCTACGAGCAGTACTTC
TRBV19	-	TRBJ2-1	-	CASSTAGTAPNEQFF	TGTGCCAGTAGCACAGCCGGGACTGCGCCCAATGAGCAGTTCTTC
TRBV7-9	-	TRBJ1-1	-	CASSHTGTREAFF	TGTGCCAGCAGCCATACGGGGACACGTGAAGCTTTCTTT
TRBV28	-	TRBJ1-2	TRBD1	CASSLLQGYTF	TGTGCCAGCAGTTTACTACAGGGGTACACCTTC
TRBV9	-	TRBJ1-2	TRBD1	CASSFGQGGLNGYTF	TGTGCCAGCAGCTTTGGGCAGGGGGGATTAAATGGCTACACCTTC
TRBV28	once	TRBJ2-7	TRBD2	CASSLGTRGIHEQYF	TGTGCCAGCAGTTTGGGGACTAGGGGTATCCACGAGCAGTACTTC
TRBV21-1	few	TRBJ2-6	-	CASRSAILQQSRANVLTF	TGTGCCAGCAGATCGGCAATACTACAACAAAGTCGGGCCAACGTCCTGACTTTC
TRBV29-1	-	TRBJ1-2	-	CSVDPGGGFGYTF	TGCAGCGTGGACCCCGGGGGGGGCTTTGGCTACACCTTC
TRBV7-9	-	TRBJ2-1	TRBD2	CASSLGTSPGEQFF	TGTGCCAGCAGCCTCGGGACTAGCCCAGGGGAGCAGTTCTTC
TRBV4-3	-	TRBJ2-7	-	CASSQGSHYLYEQYF	TGCGCCAGCAGCCAAGGGTCCCACTACCTCTACGAGCAGTACTTC
TRBV14	-	TRBJ1-6	-	CASSSGTGREYNSPLHF	TGTGCCAGCAGCTCGGGAACGGGGAGGGAATATAATTCACCCCTCCACTTT
TRBV5-4	-	TRBJ2-1	-	CASTPLRPSSYNEQFF	TGTGCCAGCACCCCGCTCCGCCCCAGCTCCTACAATGAGCAGTTCTTC
TRBV7-6	-	TRBJ2-2	-	CASRGATGELFF	TGTGCCAGCAGGGGGGCAACCGGGGAGCTGTTTTTT
TRBV2	-	TRBJ2-7	TRBD2	CAWEGETTYEQYF	TGTGCCTGGGAGGGTGAGACGACCTACGAGCAGTACTTC
TRBV7-3	-	TRBJ1-6	-	CASSLGAGVNSPLHF	TGTGCCAGCAGCTTAGGGGCTGGGGTAAATTCACCCCTCCACTTT
TRBV10-2	-	TRBJ2-7	TRBD2	CATTWGGRADYEQYF	TGCGCCACCACCTGGGGCGGGAGGGCCGACTACGAGCAGTACTTC
TRBV6-8	once	TRBJ2-7	-	CAPREIPYEQYF	TGTGCCCCCAGGGAAATTCCCTACGAGCAGTACTTC
TRBV21-1	few	TRBJ2-7	-	CASSKRKSGRDDEQYF	TGTGCCAGCAGCAAAAGGAAGAGCGGGAGGGACGACGAGCAGTACTTC
TRBV9	few	TRBJ2-7	TRBD2	CASSQTSGPYEQYF	TGTGCCAGCAGCCAGACTAGCGGACCCTACGAGCAGTACTTC
TRBV27	-	TRBJ2-7	-	CASSSDTEQYF	TGTGCCAGCAGTTCCGACACCGAGCAGTACTTC
TRBV30	once	TRBJ2-6	-	CAWTLGAGANVLTF	TGTGCCTGGACTCTAGGGGCTGGGGCCAACGTCCTGACTTTC
TRBV7-6	-	TRBJ1-3	-	CASSLGTTGLRGNTIYF	TGTGCCAGCAGCTTGGGTACGACAGGACTGAGAGGAAACACCATATATTTT
TRBV15	-	TRBJ2-1	-	CATSRDGYNEQFF	TGTGCCACCAGCAGAGACGGTTACAATGAGCAGTTCTTC
TRBV10-3	-	TRBJ2-1	TRBD2	CAISDRPSGSDEQFF	TGTGCCATCAGTGATCGTCCTAGCGGGAGTGATGAGCAGTTCTTC
TRBV9	-	TRBJ2-1	-	CASGESRSYNEQFF	TGTGCCAGCGGGGAGAGTAGGTCCTACAATGAGCAGTTCTTC
TRBV27	-	TRBJ2-7	TRBD2	CASSLRYTLAGVSPIF	TGTGCCAGCAGTTTAAGGTATACCCTAGCGGGAGTCTCCCCCATCTTC
TRBV4-1	-	TRBJ2-7	-	CASTPEPSNSYEQYF	TGCGCCAGCACCCCCGAGCCAAGCAACTCCTACGAGCAGTACTTC
TRBV1	-	TRBJ2-6	-	CTSSHWSCAQSRANVLTF	TGCACCAGCAGTCATTGGAGTTGTGCACAAAGTCGGGCCAACGTCCTGACTTTC
TRBV7-9	-	TRBJ1-6	-	CASSLGVGSSPLHF	TGTGCCAGCAGCTTAGGGGTGGGGAGTTCACCCCTCCACTTT
TRBV7-2	few	TRBJ1-3	TRBD1	CASNDVGTDGNTIYF	TGTGCCAGTAATGACGTTGGGACAGACGGAAACACCATATATTTT
TRBV7-9	-	TRBJ2-7	-	CASSHPNLDEQYF	TGTGCCAGCAGCCACCCTAATTTGGACGAGCAGTACTTC
TRBV6-5	-	TRBJ1-2	-	CASGPQGGWDGYTF	TGTGCCAGCGGACCCCAAGGGGGTTGGGATGGCTACACCTTC
TRBV19	once	TRBJ2-1	-	CATTQADSYNEQFF	TGTGCCACTACCCAGGCTGACTCCTACAATGAGCAGTTCTTC
TRBV6-5	-	TRBJ2-7	TRBD2	CASSPFSGSSYEQYF	TGTGCCAGCAGTCCATTTAGCGGGAGCTCCTACGAGCAGTACTTC
TRBV30	-	TRBJ2-3	TRBD1	CAWSVQGIPDTQYF	TGTGCCTGGAGTGTACAGGGGATTCCAGATACGCAGTATTTT
TRBV15	-	TRBJ2-2	-	CATSRELGGSGELFF	TGTGCCACCAGCAGAGAACTAGGAGGTTCCGGGGAGCTGTTTTTT
TRBV5-1	few	TRBJ2-1	-	CASSLAAGVVPPYNEQFF	TGCGCCAGCAGCTTGGCAGCCGGAGTTGTTCCCCCCTACAATGAGCAGTTCTTC
TRBV27	-	TRBJ1-2	-	CASSLTPTLDSYGYTF	TGTGCCAGCAGTTTAACCCCTACTCTCGACAGCTATGGCTACACCTTC
TRBV5-5	-	TRBJ2-7	TRBD2	CASSLEGLARHEQYF	TGTGCCAGCAGCTTGGAAGGACTAGCGCGGCACGAGCAGTACTTC